This T cell receptor beta chain derives from a study of CD8+CD57+ T cells in acquired aplastic anemia. Looked up from germline, CDR1 is GTSNPN and CDR2 is SVGIG (reference sequence). The CDR3 extends over 11 amino acids. The V segment lost 5 bases and the J segment 5 bases; nucleotides outside the gene matches: 3. Patients chosen for sequencing had shown CD8+CD57+ cell expansion by flow cytometry. Investigators profiled TCR beta VDJ and CDR3 from genomic DNA template. TCRdb independently ran MiXCR on the reads; one entry per CDR3 protein. The sample carries 250,000 or so distinct CDR3 sequences, 47% recorded once.

The chain is built from TRBV30 and TRBJ2-7; 7 nucleotides align to TRBD2. The specimen was sorted CD4+, CD8+, or CD8+CD57+ T cells (not recorded which) from PBMCs. The TCR comes from a human donor with aplastic anemia. The CDR3 loop reads CAWVGGNEQYF. CDR3 sequence (DNA): TGTGCCTGGGTGGGGGGGAACGAGCAGTACTTC.